One sample yielded the 15 T cell receptor beta chains listed below, sequenced in a study of T cells after yellow fever vaccination. TCRdb reprocessed the 5' RACE reads with MiXCR, giving one entry per CDR3 protein. The table includes approximately 300,000 distinct CDR3 sequences, 6.8% detected once. Source: PBMCs, taken roughly 47 days after the first yellow fever vaccination. The receptors shown here come from a man aged 18-30 years who received the YFV17D yellow fever vaccine.

In its sample, this clonotype was seen a few times. The chain is built from TRBV10-2 and TRBJ2-3; TRBD2 matches at 9 bases. Unmatched junction bases numbered 9, after V lost 3 bases and J lost 8 bases. This CDR3 spans 15 amino acids. CDR1 WSHSY and CDR2 SAAADI come from the germline V gene. The CDR3 loop is CASSDSGTSSATQYF. CDR3 bases: TGCGCCAGCAGTGATTCCGGGACTAGCTCTGCTACGCAGTATTTT.

V is TRBV10-2 and J is TRBJ1-1; D gene uncertain. V was pared by 3 bases and J by 0 bases, with 11 bases between. The CDR3 contains 15 residues. Germline assignment: CDR1 WSHSY and CDR2 SAAADI. The CDR3 protein is CASSDPGMMNTEAFF. Here the CDR3 DNA reads TGCGCCAGCAGTGACCCCGGGATGATGAACACTGAAGCTTTCTTT.

The chain recombines TRBV7-2 with TRBJ2-5; no reliable D call. The germline V gene has CDR1 SGHTA and CDR2 FQGNSA. V lost 11 bases, J lost 5 bases, and 9 bases lay in between. The CDR3 extends over 10 amino acids. The CDR3, as DNA: TGTGCCGCTGGGCAGGAGACCCAGTACTTC. Translated, it gives CAAGQETQYF.

The V gene is TRBV6-2 or TRBV6-3, the J gene TRBJ2-7; perhaps TRBD1 as D (5 bases). The CDR3 covers 13 residues. Germline CDR1 is MNHEY and CDR2 is SVGEGT. Between the trimmed V and J ends, which lost 8 bases and 2 bases, there was a span of 13 bases. The CDR3 loop is CASSWGRTYEQYF. CDR3 bases: TGTGCCAGCTCATGGGGCAGAACCTACGAGCAGTACTTC.

This clonotype turned up a few times. The chain has TRBV20-1 and TRBJ2-3; TRBD2 aligns across 8 bases. The length of the CDR3 is 15 residues. Germline V CDR1 and CDR2: DFQATT, SNEGSKA (reference sequence). V dropped 0 bases and J dropped 5; count of bases not matched to a gene: 7. The CDR3 protein is CSARDRGGERDTQYF. CDR3 nucleotides: TGCAGTGCTAGAGACCGGGGGGGTGAGAGAGATACGCAGTATTTT.

This clonotype was picked up many times. The chain employs TRBV10-3 and TRBJ1-1; TRBD1 aligns across 9 bases. J lost 2 bases, V lost 10 bases, and 5 bases had no gene match. The CDR3 runs to 13 residues. Looked up from germline, CDR1 is ENHRY and CDR2 is SYGVKD. The CDR3 protein is CATLDRGNTEAFF. The CDR3 DNA sequence: TGTGCCACACTGGACAGGGGAAACACTGAAGCTTTCTTT.

This chain uses TRBV5-1 with TRBJ1-6, with D tentatively TRBD1 (5 bases). V lost 0 bases to trimming and J lost 10 bases, with 14 bases between them. The CDR3 spans 15 residues. Germline values: CDR1 SGHRS, CDR2 YFSETQ. CDR3 in amino acids: CASSLDSGVRSPLHF. The DNA for the CDR3 is TGCGCCAGCAGCTTGGACTCGGGGGTACGGTCACCCCTCCACTTT.

This chain connects TRBV27 to TRBJ1-2; the match to TRBD1 covers 8 bases. The CDR3 totals 14 residues. Germline CDR1 is MNHEY and CDR2 is SMNVEV (reference sequence). V shed 5 bases, J shed 3 bases, and the junction held 5 bases outside the gene matches. DNA for the CDR3: TGTGCCAGCAGTGGACAGGGTGGGGACTATGGCTACACCTTC. Its translation is CASSGQGGDYGYTF.

This clonotype was found a few times. The chain is built from TRBV5-6 and TRBJ2-7; 10 nucleotides match TRBD2. J gave up 0 bases and V 7 bases, and 4 bases lay outside the gene matches. This CDR3 has 14 amino acids. Looked up from germline, CDR1 is SGHDT and CDR2 is YYEEEE. The CDR3 nucleotides read TGTGCCAGCGGAACTAGCGGGATCTCCTACGAGCAGTACTTC. Translation: CASGTSGISYEQYF.

The chain uses TRBV5-4 and TRBJ2-3, with D tentatively TRBD1 (5 bases). Germline CDR1 and CDR2: SGHNT and YYREEE (reference sequence). The CDR3 is made up of 14 amino acids. Deletions cut 0 bases from V and 1 base from J, with 6 bases between. The CDR3 sequence is CASSLEQGTDTQYF. CDR3 nucleotide sequence: TGTGCCAGCAGCTTGGAACAGGGCACAGATACGCAGTATTTT.

This clonotype was seen many times. The V call is TRBV12-5, the J call TRBJ2-3; 8 bases match TRBD1. Germline CDR1 reads LGHNT; CDR2 reads FRNRAP. V lost 1 base and J lost 4; bases outside the gene matches: 4. The CDR3 extends over 15 amino acids. As DNA, the CDR3 is TGTGCTAGTGGTTTGGGCCCACAGGGGGCAGATACGCAGTATTTT. This encodes CASGLGPQGADTQYF.

This clonotype appeared many times. V is TRBV11-1 and J is TRBJ2-1; the D gene is possibly TRBD2 (6 bases). V lost 3 bases to trimming and J lost 5 bases, with 14 bases between them. The germline V gene encodes CDR1 SGHAT and CDR2 FQDESV (reference sequence). There are 15 residues in the CDR3. The CDR3 bases are TGTGCCAGCAGCTTTGGGCTAGCGAGGAACAATGAGCAGTTCTTC. Translation gives CASSFGLARNNEQFF. Full variable domain (outside the CDR3, taken from reference TRBV11-1 and TRBJ2-1): EAEVAQSPRYKITEKSQAVAFWCDPISGHATLYWYRQILGQGPELLVQFQDESVVDDSQLPKDRFSAERLKGVDSTLKIQPAELGDSAMYLCASSFGLARNNEQFFGPGTRLTVL.

Ten or more counts support this clonotype. The rearrangement joins TRBV5-1 to TRBJ2-2, with a tentative D call TRBD1 (6 bases). The CDR3 is 18 amino acids. Trimming stripped 1 base from V and 2 bases from J, with 18 bases between. Looked up from germline, CDR1 is SGHRS and CDR2 is YFSETQ. CDR3 nucleotides: TGCGCCAGCAGCTTGTTTCGGGACATCCCGACTAACACCGGGGAGCTGTTTTTT. It translates to CASSLFRDIPTNTGELFF.

The sample holds many counts of this clonotype. The chain has TRBV7-8 and TRBJ2-1; 7 bases line up with TRBD1. The V gene's germline CDR1 is SGHVS and CDR2 FQNEAQ. The CDR3 is 15 amino acids. The ends lost 2 bases at V and 2 bases at J; junction bases unmatched: 3. This chain's CDR3 is CASSLRDRAYNEQFF. CDR3 sequence (DNA): TGTGCCAGCAGCTTACGAGACAGGGCCTACAATGAGCAGTTCTTC.

This clonotype was observed a few times. The genes are TRBV20-1 and TRBJ2-1; 7 positions agree with TRBD2. V lost 8 bases, J lost 4 bases, and 8 bases stayed unmatched. The CDR3 is 13 amino acids. Germline CDR1 DFQATT, CDR2 SNEGSKA (reference sequence). This CDR3 reads CSTNLADYNEQFF. In DNA, the CDR3 is TGCAGTACTAACCTAGCGGATTACAATGAGCAGTTCTTC.